This T cell receptor (beta chain) was recovered during a study of T cell responses to AZD1222 COVID-19 vaccine. Across the whole study: Second-dose recipients at about 4 or about 12 weeks were treated as one pooled group. Findings and limits, study-wide: A mostly white British donor set with more females was recruited, and clonal diversity was possibly underestimated. Sampling that yielded the repertoires occurred only after the peak T cell response. Within unmutated variant regions lay the reported targets of nearly half of spike-specific TCRs.

For this clone: Its target is unknown.

The CDR3 is made up of 16 amino acids. V gave up 0 bases and J gave up 5 bases; unmatched junction bases: 8. Germline V CDR1 and CDR2: LNHDA, SQIVND (reference sequence). Assay: immunoSEQ multiplex PCR; the TCRdb copy retains only in-frame clones and omits some. The table includes about 140,000 clones, nearly 95% detected once. This clonotype was sampled from an adult in good health. The gene calls are TRBV19 and TRBJ1-2, with 8 bases lining up with TRBD1. The sample in question was peripheral blood, obtained on day 0 of AZD1222 vaccination. The CDR3 loop reads CASSIDGDRNVYGYTF. The CDR3 nucleotides are TGTGCCAGTAGTATAGACGGGGACAGGAATGTGTATGGCTACACCTTC.